The 6 T cell receptor beta chains given below trace back to one sample, sequenced in a study of T cell changes during pregnancy in multiple sclerosis. Libraries were prepared by immunoSEQ multiplex PCR; TCRdb keeps only in-frame clonotypes and omits some of them. Of 45,000 to 60,000 clones in the sample, more than 90% were seen once. The specimen was CD8+ T cells from peripheral blood mononuclear cells, collected before pregnancy. Receptors originate from a female donor with multiple sclerosis, enrolled in a pregnancy study.

This clone has a single count. The chain links TRBV10-2 to TRBJ2-7; D call uncertain. The CDR3 is 14 amino acids. The V end lost 2 bases, the J end lost 5 bases, and 13 bases lay between the germline ends. From germline, CDR1 is WSHSY and CDR2 SAAADI. For the CDR3, the DNA is TGCGCCAGCAGTGAGGTATCGCTCAGGAACGAGCAGTACTTC. It specifies CASSEVSLRNEQYF.

The rearrangement joins TRBV5-6 to TRBJ2-7; D is ambiguous. CDR1 is SGHDT, CDR2 YYEEEE, per germline. V lost 5 bases to trimming and J lost 3 bases, with 12 bases between them. The CDR3 consists of 13 residues. The CDR3 region has the DNA TGTGCCAGCAGTCTCGGGTCGTTCTACGAGCAGTACTTC. Its protein is CASSLGSFYEQYF.

The chain links TRBV6-5 to TRBJ2-7, with TRBD1 matching 8 bases. Unmatched junction bases numbered 7, after V lost 5 bases and J lost 4 bases. This CDR3 has 14 residues. CDR1 is MNHEY, CDR2 SVGAGI, per germline. In DNA form, the CDR3 reads TGTGCCAGCAGTCCCGACAGGGGTTATTACGAGCAGTACTTC. It codes for CASSPDRGYYEQYF.

CDR3 residues: CASSNRAGETQYF. CDR3 nucleotides: TGCGCCAGCAGCAATCGGGCGGGAGAGACCCAGTACTTC. The V gene is TRBV4-1, the J gene TRBJ2-5; D might be TRBD2 (5 bases). The V gene lost 5 bases and the J gene lost 4 bases, with 11 bases spanning the gap. The CDR3 is made up of 13 amino acids. In germline, CDR1 is MGHRA, CDR2 YSYEKL.

The chain links TRBV30 to TRBJ2-1, with 10 positions matching TRBD2. CDR3 length: 14 amino acids. Germline lookup yields CDR1 GTSNPN and CDR2 SVGIG (reference sequence). V was clipped by 3 bases and J by 10 bases; unmatched bases: 9. CDR3 nucleotide sequence: TGTGCCTGGAGGGAAGCGGGGGGGCCACTCGAGCAGTTCTTC. Encoded protein: CAWREAGGPLEQFF.

This clone has a handful of counts. The chain carries TRBV10-3 and TRBJ1-6; 7 bases agree with TRBD1. This CDR3 has 14 residues. Trimming removed 2 bases from V and 9 bases from J; junction bases left unmatched: 4. Per the germline V gene, CDR1 is ENHRY and CDR2 is SYGVKD. The DNA of the CDR3 is TGTGCCATCAGTGAGAGCAGGGGGATTTCACCCCTCCACTTT. This encodes CAISESRGISPLHF.